This is a list of T cell receptor beta chains from one sample in a study of blood T cells in healthy people across ages. From the 5' RACE reads, TCRdb called clonotypes with MiXCR, one entry per CDR3 protein. This sample has 650,000 or so distinct CDR3 sequences; over 40% occur once, and the top ten carry 13%. Material for sequencing was blood. All receptors derive from a woman of 80 years or more in good health. CDR3s include the opening cysteine and the closing phenylalanine or tryptophan. Each record gives: CDR3 length, V gene, D gene, clone size, J gene, CDR3 protein, CDR3 DNA. The D gene is left open where the match is weak. Some rows mark clone size as missing; the rest say once, few, many or name a class of expanded clone.

>13|TRBV24-1|TRBD1|few|TRBJ1-2
CATSDRNRGGYTF
TGTGCCACCAGTGATAGAAACAGGGGCGGCTACACCTTC
>16|TRBV15|TRBD2|-|TRBJ2-3
CATSRGAGEGTDTQYF
TGTGCCACCAGCAGAGGGGCGGGAGAGGGCACAGATACGCAGTATTTT
>14|TRBV9|TRBD2|-|TRBJ2-5
CASSRDYPTETQYF
TGTGCCAGCAGCCGGGACTACCCTACAGAGACCCAGTACTTC
>13|TRBV7-9|-|few|TRBJ2-5
CASSWGAQETQYF
TGTGCCAGCAGCTGGGGGGCTCAAGAGACCCAGTACTTC
>18|TRBV20-1|-|-|TRBJ2-1
CSARDRGPTGPLSNEQFF
TGCAGTGCTAGAGACCGTGGTCCGACGGGCCCACTTAGCAATGAGCAGTTCTTC
>15|TRBV28|TRBD2|-|TRBJ2-7
CASSPRGSGSHEQYF
TGTGCCAGCAGCCCTAGGGGTAGCGGGAGCCACGAGCAGTACTTC
>16|TRBV11-2|TRBD1|-|TRBJ2-1
CASSLVDRGPINEQFF
TGTGCCAGCAGCTTAGTTGACAGGGGTCCTATAAATGAGCAGTTCTTC
>14|TRBV12-3/TRBV12-4|TRBD1|-|TRBJ2-1
CASSPTGGRNEQFF
TGTGCCAGCAGTCCGACAGGGGGCCGCAATGAGCAGTTCTTC
>15|TRBV5-1|TRBD1|few|TRBJ2-7
CASSPNTGGSGEQYF
TGCGCCAGCAGCCCAAATACAGGGGGCTCCGGCGAGCAGTACTTC
>14|TRBV2|-|-|TRBJ2-3
CASSEGLDTDTQYF
TGTGCCAGCAGTGAAGGGTTGGACACAGATACGCAGTATTTT
>14|TRBV3-1|TRBD1|once|TRBJ2-7
CASSQGPRGSEQYF
TGTGCCAGCAGCCAAGGGCCCAGGGGGAGCGAGCAGTACTTC
>14|TRBV20-1|-|-|TRBJ1-1
CSARAQPVNTEAFF
TGCAGTGCTAGAGCCCAACCGGTGAACACTGAAGCTTTCTTT
>14|TRBV25-1|-|once|TRBJ1-1
CASRLELGDTEAFF
TGTGCCAGCAGGTTGGAGCTAGGGGACACTGAAGCTTTCTTT
>16|TRBV4-3|-|few|TRBJ1-1
CASSQGIQGADTEAFF
TGCGCCAGCAGCCAAGGGATACAGGGAGCGGACACTGAAGCTTTCTTT
>15|TRBV27|TRBD1|-|TRBJ1-4
CASSALTGANEKLFF
TGTGCCAGCAGTGCCCTGACAGGGGCTAATGAAAAACTGTTTTTT
>13|TRBV20-1|-|-|TRBJ2-5
CSARMGAQETQYF
TGCAGTGCTAGGATGGGGGCCCAAGAGACCCAGTACTTC
>14|TRBV25-1|-|-|TRBJ2-1
CASSEVRSGNEQFF
TGTGCCAGCAGTGAGGTCCGGTCGGGGAATGAGCAGTTCTTC
>14|TRBV19|TRBD1|few|TRBJ1-6
CASSPRDSSSPLHF
TGTGCCAGTAGCCCCCGGGACAGTAGCTCACCCCTCCACTTT
>12|TRBV24-1|-|-|TRBJ1-5
CATSDPEQPQHF
TGTGCCACCAGTGATCCCGAGCAGCCCCAGCATTTT
>12|TRBV7-9|-|once|TRBJ2-1
CASGVGPNEQFF
TGTGCCAGCGGGGTTGGCCCCAATGAGCAGTTCTTC
>16|TRBV7-2|TRBD2|many|TRBJ2-1
CASSLGLAVTYNEQFF
TGTGCCAGCAGCTTAGGACTAGCGGTTACCTACAATGAGCAGTTCTTC
>15|TRBV30|TRBD1|few|TRBJ2-1
CAWERDRASYNEQFF
TGTGCCTGGGAGCGGGACAGGGCCTCCTACAATGAGCAGTTCTTC